One T cell receptor beta chain is described in this entry. Its cognate antigen is unknown. Germline-derived CDR1 and CDR2 are MNHEY and SVGAGI. The J segment lost 1 base and the V segment lost 8 bases, leaving 10 bases of the junction unmatched. The CDR3 is 16 amino acids. These data originate in a study of T cells after yellow fever vaccination. Study-wide context: Fractions low in cell number were prepared with SMART-Seq v4 Ultra Low Input.

Broader study findings: A large majority of primary-vaccination clones showed up again after the booster (roughly 95% CD4, about 87% CD8). Though weaker, the secondary response peaked faster, on day 5 versus 15. Abundant bulk-derived clonotypes could contaminate FACS-sorted repertoires.

TCRdb reprocessed the 5' RACE reads via MiXCR and lists one record per CDR3 protein. The table lists roughly 400,000 distinct CDR3 sequences, roughly 20% of them singletons. The V and J genes are TRBV6-5 and TRBJ2-5; 10 positions match TRBD1. Material: PBMCs, obtained before the yellow fever booster vaccination. The receptor comes from a man in his late teens or twenties who received the YFV17D yellow fever vaccine. CDR3 sequence: CASRLTGGLLQETQYF. The CDR3 bases are TGTGCCAGCCGACTGACAGGGGGCCTCCTCCAAGAGACCCAGTACTTC.